The rows below give T cell receptor beta chains drawn from one sample of a study of cytomegalovirus exposure and HLA in healthy donors. Repertoires were generated with immunoSEQ multiplex PCR, while TCRdb's copy carries only in-frame clones and drops some. Of 150,000 to 200,000 clones listed, around four fifths were seen once; the top ten hold over 8%. The sample was PBMCs. Receptor source: a man between 18 and 35 years old in good health and CMV-seropositive. Both conserved end residues are part of each CDR3. The D gene is left open where the match is weak. Clone size is not always given. Where it is, it says once, few, many or a class for expanded clones.

clone_size j_call d_call v_call cdr3_aa cdr3_nt
- TRBJ2-7 TRBD1 TRBV14 CASSRTGIYEQYF TGTGCCAGCAGTCGGACAGGGATCTACGAGCAGTACTTC
- TRBJ1-4 TRBD1 TRBV5-4 CASSYTGLGTENEKLFF TGTGCCAGCAGCTATACAGGTCTCGGGACAGAGAATGAAAAACTGTTTTTT
- TRBJ1-1 - TRBV4-1 CASSQVGGTEAFF TGCGCCAGCAGCCAAGTTGGAGGGACTGAAGCTTTCTTT
few TRBJ2-5 TRBD2 TRBV2 CASSGVKGGGGETQYF TGTGCCAGCAGTGGAGTTAAGGGAGGCGGGGGAGAGACCCAGTACTTC
- TRBJ2-7 TRBD2 TRBV5-6 CASSQAGDGAYEQYF TGTGCCAGCAGCCAAGCGGGAGACGGCGCCTACGAGCAGTACTTC
few TRBJ1-1 - TRBV6-4 CASSLLRGSEAFF TGTGCCAGCAGTTTACTTCGGGGTTCTGAAGCTTTCTTT
- TRBJ2-7 TRBD1 TRBV28 CASSFAGTGTYEQYF TGTGCCAGCAGTTTTGCTGGGACAGGAACCTACGAGCAGTACTTC
once TRBJ1-2 TRBD1 TRBV5-6 CASSLLGTAANYGYTF TGTGCCAGCAGCCTCTTGGGGACAGCTGCTAACTATGGCTACACCTTC
few TRBJ2-1 TRBD2 TRBV6-4 CASSEEGSGGDEQFF TGTGCCAGCAGTGAAGAAGGTAGTGGGGGGGATGAGCAGTTCTTC
- TRBJ1-6 TRBD1 TRBV5-6 CASSLPGQKNSPLHF TGTGCCAGCAGCTTACCGGGACAGAAAAATTCACCCCTCCACTTT
- TRBJ2-7 TRBD2 TRBV7-2 CASSLGGLVNEQYF TGTGCCAGCAGCTTAGGGGGACTAGTTAACGAGCAGTACTTC
- TRBJ1-3 TRBD1 TRBV7-2 CASSFRQGAGNTIYF TGTGCCAGCAGCTTCAGACAGGGAGCGGGAAACACCATATATTTT
once TRBJ2-6 - TRBV27 CASSFVGGANVLTF TGTGCCAGCAGTTTCGTCGGGGGGGCCAACGTCCTGACTTTC
- TRBJ2-4 TRBD1 TRBV11-3 CASSHGQGNIQYF TGTGCCAGCAGCCACGGACAGGGAAACATTCAGTACTTC
- TRBJ1-5 TRBD1 TRBV7-8 CASSPTPRQGAQPQHF TGTGCCAGCAGTCCCACCCCTCGACAGGGGGCTCAGCCCCAGCATTTT
- TRBJ1-2 - TRBV5-4 CASSLGHPNYGYTF TGTGCCAGCAGCTTAGGACATCCTAACTATGGCTACACCTTC
- TRBJ2-3 - TRBV11-2 CASSYSGSDTQYF TGTGCCAGCAGCTATTCAGGGTCAGATACGCAGTATTTT
- TRBJ2-1 - TRBV10-2 CAVEGLGEQFF TGCGCCGTCGAGGGCCTCGGTGAGCAGTTCTTC
once TRBJ2-7 - TRBV5-1 CASSHAYEQYF TGCGCCAGCAGCCATGCCTACGAGCAGTACTTC
- TRBJ2-7 TRBD1 TRBV10-2 CAAGTGSYEQYF TGCGCCGCCGGGACAGGCTCCTACGAGCAGTACTTC
- TRBJ1-2 - TRBV6-5 CASSFAGSNYGYTF TGTGCCAGCAGCTTCGCGGGGTCTAACTATGGCTACACCTTC
- TRBJ2-7 TRBD1 TRBV28 CASSPPPGTGVVYEQYF TGTGCCAGCAGCCCCCCGCCCGGGACAGGGGTAGTATACGAGCAGTACTTC
once TRBJ1-5 - TRBV5-1 CASSLAGLRNQPQHF TGCGCCAGCAGCTTGGCCGGACTTCGCAATCAGCCCCAGCATTTT
- TRBJ1-1 TRBD1 TRBV6-5 CASGGQGEGAFF TGTGCCAGCGGGGGACAGGGTGAAGGAGCTTTCTTT
- TRBJ1-5 - TRBV10-3 CAISEGVGGIYQPQHF TGTGCCATCAGTGAGGGGGTTGGAGGTATCTATCAGCCCCAGCATTTT
- TRBJ2-5 TRBD2 TRBV4-1 CASSPPGTMETQYF TGCGCCAGCAGCCCTCCGGGGACTATGGAGACCCAGTACTTC
- TRBJ2-7 - TRBV4-3 CASSLMQGGEQYF TGCGCCAGCAGCCTTATGCAGGGCGGCGAGCAGTACTTC
once TRBJ1-1 - TRBV29-1 CSVERQGNAEAFF TGCAGCGTTGAACGGCAGGGTAACGCTGAAGCTTTCTTT
once TRBJ2-3 - TRBV7-9 CASSLLQGWTDTQYF TGTGCCAGCAGCTTACTCCAGGGCTGGACAGATACGCAGTATTTT
- TRBJ2-5 TRBD2 TRBV30 CAWSWTSGFQETQYF TGTGCCTGGAGTTGGACTAGCGGGTTCCAAGAGACCCAGTACTTC
few TRBJ2-5 - TRBV10-2 CASSEDSPLETQYF TGCGCCAGCTCCGAAGACAGTCCGTTAGAGACCCAGTACTTC
- TRBJ2-7 TRBD1 TRBV7-6 CASSLSGTGVYEQYF TGTGCCAGCAGCTTGTCCGGGACAGGGGTGTACGAGCAGTACTTC
- TRBJ1-2 - TRBV7-2 CASSGEGVDGYTF TGTGCCAGCAGCGGGGAGGGGGTAGATGGCTACACCTTC
- TRBJ2-7 - TRBV27 CASSAEPHQGNEQYF TGTGCCAGCAGTGCAGAACCTCACCAGGGCAACGAGCAGTACTTC